In this sample, the clone carrying this T cell receptor beta chain turned up a few times. This specimen belongs to a study of T cells in Graves' hyperthyroidism and ophthalmopathy. Amplification yielded TCR beta CDR3 regions, with RNA transcripts as the source. HTBI primers were used for first-round RT-PCR of the TCR CDR3. TCRdb processed the multiplex PCR reads anew with MiXCR; each CDR3 protein has one entry. The data show about 600,000 distinct CDR3 sequences, roughly a sixth seen once. The germline V gene encodes CDR1 WNHNN and CDR2 SYGVQD (reference sequence). Between the trimmed V and J ends, which lost 2 bases and 3 bases, there was a span of 11 bases. CDR3 length: 14 residues.

The specimen was blood. The genes are TRBV10-1 and TRBJ2-7, with D possibly matching TRBD2 (5 bases). This clonotype was obtained from a woman in her forties with Graves' ophthalmopathy. The CDR3 coding sequence is TGCGCCAGCAGTGAGCCCGCGGAGGACTACGAGCAGTACTTC. Amino acid sequence: CASSEPAEDYEQYF.